The rows below give T cell receptor beta chains drawn from one sample of a study of cytomegalovirus exposure and HLA in healthy donors. TCRdb's table, derived via immunoSEQ multiplex PCR, lists solely in-frame clones and lacks some. Here the sample spans around 180,000 clones, over 75% being singletons. Material: PBMCs. The source is a woman in her forties or fifties in good health and CMV-seronegative. CDR3s include the opening cysteine and the closing phenylalanine or tryptophan. Each record gives: clone size, V gene, CDR3 length, J gene, D gene, CDR3 DNA, CDR3 protein. The D gene is left open where the match is weak. Clone size appears in some rows only: once, few, many, or a class for an expanded clone.

clone size: few; V gene: TRBV29-1; CDR3 length: 13; J gene: TRBJ2-3; D gene: .; CDR3 DNA: TGCAGCGTTGTTAGCGCACATGTGGATACGCAGTATTTT; CDR3 protein: CSVVSAHVDTQYF
clone size: .; V gene: TRBV27; CDR3 length: 17; J gene: TRBJ2-6; D gene: .; CDR3 DNA: TGTGCCAGCATGTACCGAGGGTTCGGCTCTGGGGCCAACGTCCTGACTTTC; CDR3 protein: CASMYRGFGSGANVLTF
clone size: .; V gene: TRBV5-4; CDR3 length: 13; J gene: TRBJ2-7; D gene: TRBD1; CDR3 DNA: TGTGCCAGCAGTCCACAGGACAGGTACGAGCAGTACTTC; CDR3 protein: CASSPQDRYEQYF
clone size: .; V gene: TRBV2; CDR3 length: 16; J gene: TRBJ2-5; D gene: TRBD2; CDR3 DNA: TGTGCCAGCAACCTTCGACTAGCGGGGGGCAAAGAGACCCAGTACTTC; CDR3 protein: CASNLRLAGGKETQYF
clone size: .; V gene: TRBV7-6; CDR3 length: 16; J gene: TRBJ2-2; D gene: TRBD1; CDR3 DNA: TGTGCCAGCAGCTCCCGTGCAGGGGGGAACACCGGGGAGCTGTTTTTT; CDR3 protein: CASSSRAGGNTGELFF
clone size: .; V gene: TRBV4-3; CDR3 length: 15; J gene: TRBJ1-2; D gene: TRBD1; CDR3 DNA: TGCGCCAGCAGCCATTCTAAGGGGACAGGGTATGGCTACACCTTC; CDR3 protein: CASSHSKGTGYGYTF
clone size: .; V gene: TRBV18; CDR3 length: 13; J gene: TRBJ2-7; D gene: .; CDR3 DNA: TGTGCCAGCTCACTGGGACATTTAGGCGAGCAGTACTTC; CDR3 protein: CASSLGHLGEQYF
clone size: .; V gene: TRBV7-7; CDR3 length: 13; J gene: TRBJ2-1; D gene: TRBD1; CDR3 DNA: TGTGCTAGCAGCCCGGGACAGAACAATGAGCAGTTCTTC; CDR3 protein: CASSPGQNNEQFF
clone size: .; V gene: TRBV30; CDR3 length: 13; J gene: TRBJ1-1; D gene: .; CDR3 DNA: TGTGCCTGGAGTGTAATGAGGGAGTCTGAAGCTTTCTTT; CDR3 protein: CAWSVMRESEAFF
clone size: .; V gene: TRBV28; CDR3 length: 12; J gene: TRBJ1-5; D gene: .; CDR3 DNA: TGTGCCAGCTCGGGGGGGCGGCAGCCCCAGCATTTT; CDR3 protein: CASSGGRQPQHF
clone size: once; V gene: TRBV5-1; CDR3 length: 15; J gene: TRBJ1-1; D gene: .; CDR3 DNA: TGCGCCAGCAGCTTGAGTCCGGGGAGGGGGACTGAAGCTTTCTTT; CDR3 protein: CASSLSPGRGTEAFF
clone size: .; V gene: TRBV9; CDR3 length: 16; J gene: TRBJ2-6; D gene: .; CDR3 DNA: TGTGCCAGCAGCACGCAGGGATCCTCTGGGGCCAACGGCCTGACTTTC; CDR3 protein: CASSTQGSSGANGLTF
clone size: once; V gene: TRBV5-1; CDR3 length: 15; J gene: TRBJ2-7; D gene: TRBD1; CDR3 DNA: TGCGCCAGCAGCTTGGATTCGGGACAGGGCTACGAGCAGTACTTC; CDR3 protein: CASSLDSGQGYEQYF
clone size: .; V gene: TRBV25-1; CDR3 length: 13; J gene: TRBJ1-5; D gene: .; CDR3 DNA: TGTGCCAGCAGTAGGACAGGCAATCAGCCCCAGCATTTT; CDR3 protein: CASSRTGNQPQHF
clone size: .; V gene: TRBV29-1; CDR3 length: 13; J gene: TRBJ1-2; D gene: .; CDR3 DNA: TGCAGCTCAACCCCCAGAGACAGTTATGGCTACACCTTC; CDR3 protein: CSSTPRDSYGYTF
clone size: .; V gene: TRBV28; CDR3 length: 16; J gene: TRBJ1-5; D gene: .; CDR3 DNA: TGTGCCAGCAGTTTAATGAGACAAAAAAGCAATCAGCCCCAGCATTTT; CDR3 protein: CASSLMRQKSNQPQHF
clone size: once; V gene: TRBV11-3; CDR3 length: 15; J gene: TRBJ2-2; D gene: .; CDR3 DNA: TGTGCCAGCAGCCCCGGGACAACCAACACCGGGGAGCTGTTTTTT; CDR3 protein: CASSPGTTNTGELFF
clone size: .; V gene: TRBV6-5; CDR3 length: 14; J gene: TRBJ1-6; D gene: TRBD1; CDR3 DNA: TGTGCCAGCCAAGAGGGACAGAGAAATTCACCCCTCCACTTT; CDR3 protein: CASQEGQRNSPLHF
clone size: .; V gene: TRBV10-2; CDR3 length: 16; J gene: TRBJ2-6; D gene: .; CDR3 DNA: TGCGCCAGCACTTCCACCCAGACAGCTGGGGCCAACGTCCTGACTTTC; CDR3 protein: CASTSTQTAGANVLTF
clone size: once; V gene: TRBV28; CDR3 length: 14; J gene: TRBJ2-3; D gene: .; CDR3 DNA: TGTGCCAGCAGGTCCGGGACATCCTCAGATACGCAGTATTTT; CDR3 protein: CASRSGTSSDTQYF
clone size: .; V gene: TRBV5-4; CDR3 length: 11; J gene: TRBJ2-5; D gene: .; CDR3 DNA: TGTGCCAGCAGCTCACAAGAGACCCAGTACTTC; CDR3 protein: CASSSQETQYF
clone size: .; V gene: TRBV7-6; CDR3 length: 17; J gene: TRBJ2-1; D gene: TRBD1; CDR3 DNA: TGTGCCAGCAGCCTGTGGGGACAGGGGGACTCCTACAATGAGCAGTTCTTC; CDR3 protein: CASSLWGQGDSYNEQFF
clone size: few; V gene: TRBV6-5; CDR3 length: 14; J gene: TRBJ1-5; D gene: TRBD1; CDR3 DNA: TGTGCCAGCAGCCAGACAGGGCCGAATCAGCCCCAGCATTTT; CDR3 protein: CASSQTGPNQPQHF
clone size: .; V gene: TRBV4-3; CDR3 length: 17; J gene: TRBJ1-2; D gene: .; CDR3 DNA: TGCGCCAGCAGCCCATCACCCACGGGGCAGGGAGGTCTAGGCTACACCTTC; CDR3 protein: CASSPSPTGQGGLGYTF
clone size: .; V gene: TRBV2; CDR3 length: 15; J gene: TRBJ2-1; D gene: TRBD2; CDR3 DNA: TGTGCCAGCAGTGACCCTAGCGGGGCCCTTAATGAGCAGTTCTTC; CDR3 protein: CASSDPSGALNEQFF
clone size: .; V gene: TRBV29-1; CDR3 length: 13; J gene: TRBJ1-1; D gene: .; CDR3 DNA: TGCAGCGTTGAAGGACAGTTGAACACTGAAGCTTTCTTT; CDR3 protein: CSVEGQLNTEAFF
clone size: few; V gene: TRBV7-3; CDR3 length: 16; J gene: TRBJ2-7; D gene: TRBD2; CDR3 DNA: TGTGCCAGCAGCTTGGGGTCGGGGACTAGCGGCTACGAGCAGTACTTC; CDR3 protein: CASSLGSGTSGYEQYF
clone size: .; V gene: TRBV9; CDR3 length: 15; J gene: TRBJ2-7; D gene: TRBD2; CDR3 DNA: TGTGCCAGCAGCCCGCGGGCTAGCGGCGCCTACGAGCAGTACTTC; CDR3 protein: CASSPRASGAYEQYF
clone size: once; V gene: TRBV28; CDR3 length: 15; J gene: TRBJ2-2; D gene: .; CDR3 DNA: TGTGCCAGCAGTTTATGGACAGGAAACACCGGGGAGCTGTTTTTT; CDR3 protein: CASSLWTGNTGELFF
clone size: .; V gene: TRBV7-2; CDR3 length: 13; J gene: TRBJ2-3; D gene: .; CDR3 DNA: TGTGCCAGCAGCTTCGGAGCCACAGATACGCAGTATTTT; CDR3 protein: CASSFGATDTQYF
clone size: .; V gene: TRBV4-3; CDR3 length: 13; J gene: TRBJ2-7; D gene: .; CDR3 DNA: TGCGCCAGCAGCCTCGGAGGTCACTACGAGCAGTGCTTC; CDR3 protein: CASSLGGHYEQCF
clone size: .; V gene: TRBV14; CDR3 length: 24; J gene: TRBJ2-1; D gene: .; CDR3 DNA: TGTGCCAGCAGCCAATTCTCCGTAGCAATACCCCCCCCAGGGCCCGCAAGCCTAAACAATGAGCAGTTCTTC; CDR3 protein: CASSQFSVAIPPPGPASLNNEQFF
clone size: .; V gene: TRBV10-3; CDR3 length: 13; J gene: TRBJ2-7; D gene: .; CDR3 DNA: TGTGCCATCAGTGAGTCTAGCTCCTACGAGCAGTACTTC; CDR3 protein: CAISESSSYEQYF
clone size: .; V gene: TRBV7-9; CDR3 length: 16; J gene: TRBJ2-2; D gene: TRBD2; CDR3 DNA: TGTTCCAGCAGCTTCCAACTAGCGGGGGACACCGGGGAGCTGTTTTTT; CDR3 protein: CSSSFQLAGDTGELFF
clone size: few; V gene: TRBV2; CDR3 length: 15; J gene: TRBJ2-5; D gene: .; CDR3 DNA: TGTGCCAGCAGTCTACAACCGACAGGCCAAGAGACCCAGTACTTC; CDR3 protein: CASSLQPTGQETQYF
clone size: .; V gene: TRBV6-5; CDR3 length: 11; J gene: TRBJ1-1; D gene: .; CDR3 DNA: TGTGCCAGCAGATACACGGGTGAAGCTTTCTTT; CDR3 protein: CASRYTGEAFF
clone size: .; V gene: TRBV11-1; CDR3 length: 17; J gene: TRBJ2-3; D gene: TRBD2; CDR3 DNA: TGTGCCAGCAGCCCACCCTCGGGAGGGGCCAACACAGATACGCAGTATTTT; CDR3 protein: CASSPPSGGANTDTQYF
clone size: .; V gene: TRBV10-3; CDR3 length: 15; J gene: TRBJ1-2; D gene: .; CDR3 DNA: TGTGCCATCAGTGAGTCGACAGGCCCGGCGGTTGGCTACACCTTC; CDR3 protein: CAISESTGPAVGYTF
clone size: once; V gene: TRBV4-3; CDR3 length: 15; J gene: TRBJ1-3; D gene: .; CDR3 DNA: TGCGCCAGCAGCCAAGAGGCCAGGGTTGGAAACACCATATATTTT; CDR3 protein: CASSQEARVGNTIYF
clone size: .; V gene: TRBV5-1; CDR3 length: 14; J gene: TRBJ2-5; D gene: .; CDR3 DNA: TGCGCCAGCAGCTTGACAGGGGCGGGGGAGACCCAGTACTTC; CDR3 protein: CASSLTGAGETQYF